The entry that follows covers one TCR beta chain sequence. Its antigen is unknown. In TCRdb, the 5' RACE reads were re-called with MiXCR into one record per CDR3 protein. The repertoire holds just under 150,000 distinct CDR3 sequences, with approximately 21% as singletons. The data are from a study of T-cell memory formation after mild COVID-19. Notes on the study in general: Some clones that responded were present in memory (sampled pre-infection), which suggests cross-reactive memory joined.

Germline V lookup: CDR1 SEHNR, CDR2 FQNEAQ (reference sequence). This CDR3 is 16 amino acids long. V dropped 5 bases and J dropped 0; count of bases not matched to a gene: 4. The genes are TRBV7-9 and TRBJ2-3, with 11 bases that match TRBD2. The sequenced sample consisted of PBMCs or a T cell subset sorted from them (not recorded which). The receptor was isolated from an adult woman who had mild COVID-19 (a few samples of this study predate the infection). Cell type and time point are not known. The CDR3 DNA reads TGTGCCAGCAGCCCCAGACTAGCGGGGAGCACAGATACGCAGTATTTT. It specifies CASSPRLAGSTDTQYF.